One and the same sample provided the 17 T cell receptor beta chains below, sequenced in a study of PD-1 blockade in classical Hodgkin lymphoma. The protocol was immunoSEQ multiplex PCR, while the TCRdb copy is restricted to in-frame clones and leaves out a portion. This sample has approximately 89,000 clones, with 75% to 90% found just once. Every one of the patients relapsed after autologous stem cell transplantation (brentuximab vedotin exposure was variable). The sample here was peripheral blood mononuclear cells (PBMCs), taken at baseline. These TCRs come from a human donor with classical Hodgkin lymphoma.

This CDR3 is CASSASSTTNEKLFF. The CDR3 bases are TGTGCCAGCAGTGCCTCATCCACAACTAATGAAAAACTGTTTTTT. The chain has TRBV6-1 and TRBJ1-4; D unclear. Germline V gene lookup returns CDR1 MNHNS and CDR2 SASEGT. Trimming removed 4 bases from V and 0 bases from J, with 9 bases in between. CDR3 length equals 15 residues.

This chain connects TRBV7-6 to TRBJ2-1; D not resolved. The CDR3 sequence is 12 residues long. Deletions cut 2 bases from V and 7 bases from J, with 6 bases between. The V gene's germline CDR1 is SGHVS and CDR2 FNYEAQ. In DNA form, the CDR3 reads TGTGCCAGCAGCTTAAGTCCTAATGAGCAGTTCTTC. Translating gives CASSLSPNEQFF.

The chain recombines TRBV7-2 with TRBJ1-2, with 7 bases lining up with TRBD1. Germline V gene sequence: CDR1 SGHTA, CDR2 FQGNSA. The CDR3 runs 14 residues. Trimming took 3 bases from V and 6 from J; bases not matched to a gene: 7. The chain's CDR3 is CASSFDRVRDGYTF. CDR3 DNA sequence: TGTGCCAGCAGCTTCGACAGGGTACGAGATGGCTACACCTTC. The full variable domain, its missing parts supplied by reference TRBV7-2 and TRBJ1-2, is GAGVSQSPSNKVTEKGKDVELRCDPISGHTALYWYRQSLGQGLEFLIYFQGNSAPDKSGLPSDRFSAERTGGSVSTLTIQRTQQEDSAVYLCASSFDRVRDGYTFGSGTRLTVV.

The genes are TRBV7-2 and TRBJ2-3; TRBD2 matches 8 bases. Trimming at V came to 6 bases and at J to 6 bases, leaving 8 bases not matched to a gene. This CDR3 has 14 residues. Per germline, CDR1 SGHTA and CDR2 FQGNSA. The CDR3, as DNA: TGTGCCAGCAGGGACATAGCGGGACCCGATACGCAGTATTTT. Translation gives CASRDIAGPDTQYF.

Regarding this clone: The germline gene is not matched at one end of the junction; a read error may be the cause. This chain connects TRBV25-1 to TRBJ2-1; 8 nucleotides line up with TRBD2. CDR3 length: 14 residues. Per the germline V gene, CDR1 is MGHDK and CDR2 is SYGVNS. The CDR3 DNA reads TGTGCCCGCAGAGGCGGGAGGCGCTACAATGAGCAGTTCTTC. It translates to CARRGGRRYNEQFF.

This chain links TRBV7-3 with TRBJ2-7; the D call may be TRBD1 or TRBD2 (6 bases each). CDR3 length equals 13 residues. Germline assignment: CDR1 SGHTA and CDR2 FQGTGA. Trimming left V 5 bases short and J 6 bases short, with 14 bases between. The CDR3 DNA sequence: TGTGCCAGCAGCGTCAGGAAGGGGGGCGAGCAGTACTTC. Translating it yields CASSVRKGGEQYF.

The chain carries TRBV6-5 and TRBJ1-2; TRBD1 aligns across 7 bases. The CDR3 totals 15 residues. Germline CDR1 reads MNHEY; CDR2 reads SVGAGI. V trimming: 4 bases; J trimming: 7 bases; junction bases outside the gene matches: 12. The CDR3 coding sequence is TGTGCCAGCAGTTCCACCACACCGGACAGGTCTGGCTACACCTTC. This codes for CASSSTTPDRSGYTF.

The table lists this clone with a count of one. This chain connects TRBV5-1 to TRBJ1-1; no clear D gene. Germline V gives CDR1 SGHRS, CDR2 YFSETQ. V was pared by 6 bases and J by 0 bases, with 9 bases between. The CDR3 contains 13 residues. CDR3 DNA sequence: TGCGCCAGCACACCGGGAGTGAACACTGAAGCTTTCTTT. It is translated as CASTPGVNTEAFF.

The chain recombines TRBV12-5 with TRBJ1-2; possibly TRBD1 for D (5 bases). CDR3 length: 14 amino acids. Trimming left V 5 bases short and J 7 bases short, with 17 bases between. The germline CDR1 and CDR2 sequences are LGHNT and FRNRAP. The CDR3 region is CASGPPPGSSGYTF. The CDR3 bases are TGTGCTAGTGGTCCCCCCCCAGGGTCGAGTGGCTACACCTTC.

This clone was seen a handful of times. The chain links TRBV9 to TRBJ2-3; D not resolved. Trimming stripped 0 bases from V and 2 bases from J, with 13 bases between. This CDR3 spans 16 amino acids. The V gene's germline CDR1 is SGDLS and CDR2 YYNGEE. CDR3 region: CASSVAPRPPTDTQYF. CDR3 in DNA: TGTGCCAGCAGCGTAGCGCCCCGCCCCCCCACAGATACGCAGTATTTT.

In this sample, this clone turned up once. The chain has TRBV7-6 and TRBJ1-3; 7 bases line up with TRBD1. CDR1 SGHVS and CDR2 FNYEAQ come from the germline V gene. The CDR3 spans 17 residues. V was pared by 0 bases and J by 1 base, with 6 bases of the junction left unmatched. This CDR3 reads CASSLAARGGSGNTIYF. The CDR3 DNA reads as TGTGCCAGCAGCTTAGCGGCCAGGGGGGGTTCTGGAAACACCATATATTTT.

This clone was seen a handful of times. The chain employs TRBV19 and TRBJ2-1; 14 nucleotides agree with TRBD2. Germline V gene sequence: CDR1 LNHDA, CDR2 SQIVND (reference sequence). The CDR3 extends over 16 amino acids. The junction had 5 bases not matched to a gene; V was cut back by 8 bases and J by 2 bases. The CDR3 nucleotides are TGTGCCAGTGGGACTAGCGGGAGACCTGCCTACAATGAGCAGTTCTTC. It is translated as CASGTSGRPAYNEQFF.

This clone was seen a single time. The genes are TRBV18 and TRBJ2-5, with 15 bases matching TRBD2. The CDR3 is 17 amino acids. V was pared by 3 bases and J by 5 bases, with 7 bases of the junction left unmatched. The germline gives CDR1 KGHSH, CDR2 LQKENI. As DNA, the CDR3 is TGTGCCAGCTCACCCCGGACTAGCGGGAGGGCCCGGGAGACCCAGTACTTC. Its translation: CASSPRTSGRARETQYF.

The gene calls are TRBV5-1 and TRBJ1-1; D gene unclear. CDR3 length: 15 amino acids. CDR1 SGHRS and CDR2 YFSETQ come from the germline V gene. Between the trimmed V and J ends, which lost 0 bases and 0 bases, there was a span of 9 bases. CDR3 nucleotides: TGCGCCAGCAGCTTGGGTCAGGCTCTGAACACTGAAGCTTTCTTT. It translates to CASSLGQALNTEAFF.

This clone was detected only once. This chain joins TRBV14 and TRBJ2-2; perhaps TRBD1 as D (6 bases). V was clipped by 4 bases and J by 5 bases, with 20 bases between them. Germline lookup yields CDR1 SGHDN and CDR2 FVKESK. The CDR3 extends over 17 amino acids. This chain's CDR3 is CASSRPRAAGETGELFF. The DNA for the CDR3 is TGTGCCAGCAGCCGACCCCGGGCCGCAGGGGAGACCGGGGAGCTGTTTTTT.

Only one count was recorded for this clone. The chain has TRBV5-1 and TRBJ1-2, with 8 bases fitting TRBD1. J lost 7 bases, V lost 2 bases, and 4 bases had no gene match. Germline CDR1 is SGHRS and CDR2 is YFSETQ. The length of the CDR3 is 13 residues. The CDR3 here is CASSLGQGSGYTF. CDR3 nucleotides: TGCGCCAGCAGCTTAGGACAGGGTAGTGGCTACACCTTC. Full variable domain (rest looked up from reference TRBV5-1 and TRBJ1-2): KAGVTQTPRYLIKTRGQQVTLSCSPISGHRSVSWYQQTPGQGLQFLFEYFSETQRNKGNFPGRFSGRQFSNSRSEMNVSTLELGDSALYLCASSLGQGSGYTFGSGTRLTVV.

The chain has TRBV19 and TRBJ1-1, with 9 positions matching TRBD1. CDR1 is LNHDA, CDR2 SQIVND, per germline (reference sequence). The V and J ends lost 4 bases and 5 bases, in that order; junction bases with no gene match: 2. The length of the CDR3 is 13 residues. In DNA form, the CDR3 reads TGTGCCAGTAGTACGGGGACAGGGACTGAAGCTTTCTTT. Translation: CASSTGTGTEAFF.